The clone carrying this T cell receptor (beta chain) was seen a single time. The antigen is not known. This sample was taken from a study of neurological immune-mediated disorders. The study, taken as a whole, reports: The most TCR clonal expansion was seen in HTLV-1-associated myelopathy, and the least was seen in multiple sclerosis, which fell below healthy controls.

From germline, CDR1 is SGHRS and CDR2 YFSETQ. The J segment lost 6 bases and the V segment lost 3 bases, leaving 8 bases of the junction unmatched. The CDR3 has 16 residues. The study used blood bank volunteers in Maryland, USA, as healthy controls. Unsorted libraries were prepared from 2 million PBMCs held at -80 C. Each TCR transcript was tagged with a 10-nucleotide random UMI during 5'RACE. TCRdb called the 5' RACE reads again in MiXCR, with one record for every CDR3 protein. Altogether 25,000 to 35,000 distinct CDR3 sequences are present, approximately 15% being singletons, with the ten largest covering about 28%.

This sequence joins TRBV5-1 and TRBJ2-3; 12 nucleotides line up with TRBD2. The TCR comes from a man between 65 and 80 years old in good health. The specimen sequenced was PBMCs. CDR3 nucleotides: TGCGCCAGCAGCTCGGCTAGCGGGGGGGCCTGGGATACGCAGTATTTT. This translates into CASSSASGGAWDTQYF.